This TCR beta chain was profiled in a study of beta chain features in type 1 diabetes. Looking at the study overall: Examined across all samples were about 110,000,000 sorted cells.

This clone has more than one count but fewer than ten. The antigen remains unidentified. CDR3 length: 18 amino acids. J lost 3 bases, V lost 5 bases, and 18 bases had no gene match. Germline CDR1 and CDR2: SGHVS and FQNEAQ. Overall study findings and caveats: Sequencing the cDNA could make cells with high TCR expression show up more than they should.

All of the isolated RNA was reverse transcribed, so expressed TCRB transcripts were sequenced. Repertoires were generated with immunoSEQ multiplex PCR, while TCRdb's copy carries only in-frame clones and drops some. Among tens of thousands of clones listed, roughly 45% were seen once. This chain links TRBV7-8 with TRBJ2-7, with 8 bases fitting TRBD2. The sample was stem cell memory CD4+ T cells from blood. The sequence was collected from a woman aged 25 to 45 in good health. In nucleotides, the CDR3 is TGTGCCAGCAGCGCGGGTGTCGGGGGGGGAGGGGGTTTCTACGAGCAGTACTTC. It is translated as CASSAGVGGGGGFYEQYF.